The rows below give T cell receptor beta chains drawn from one sample of a study of blood T cell repertoires in COVID-19. The table came from immunoSEQ multiplex PCR; TCRdb's copy has only in-frame clones and leaves some out. The sample includes 110,000 to 150,000 clones, around nine tenths seen only once; the top ten take roughly 5%. The sample taken for sequencing was peripheral blood. Receptor source: a human donor in a cohort sampled during active COVID-19. The CDR3 runs from the conserved cysteine through the conserved F or W. Fields, in order: D gene, clone size, V gene, J gene, CDR3 DNA, CDR3 protein. D genes are given only for firm matches. Size is omitted from some rows. Given values are once, few, many or a class for expanded clones.

>-|-|TRBV27|TRBJ1-5
TGTGCCAGCCGGGAAGTGGGCAATCAGCCCCAGCATTTT
CASREVGNQPQHF
>TRBD2|-|TRBV7-8|TRBJ2-7
TGTGCCAGCAGTCAATCGGGTGGGGCGGGAGGTCTCTACGAGCAGTACTTC
CASSQSGGAGGLYEQYF
>-|-|TRBV2|TRBJ2-3
TGTGCCAGCAGTGTTCATGGCGGAGATACGCAGTATTTT
CASSVHGGDTQYF
>-|once|TRBV5-4|TRBJ1-6
TGTGCCAGCAGCTTGGACAGCTATAATTCACCCCTCCACTTT
CASSLDSYNSPLHF
>TRBD2|-|TRBV19|TRBJ2-1
TGTGCCAGTAGTATGTCAGCGGGGGTCCTAAGCTCCTACAATGAGCAGTTCTTC
CASSMSAGVLSSYNEQFF
>-|-|TRBV7-9|TRBJ2-1
TGTGCCAGCAGCCCTCGGACAGAAAACAATGAGCAGTTCTTC
CASSPRTENNEQFF
>TRBD1|once|TRBV27|TRBJ2-2
TGTGCCAGCAGTTGGGGGGACAGGGGGTCCGACACCGGGGAGCTGTTTTTT
CASSWGDRGSDTGELFF
>TRBD2|-|TRBV5-1|TRBJ2-5
TGCGCCAGCAGTAAGCGGGGAGATAAGTACCAAGAGACCCAGTACTTC
CASSKRGDKYQETQYF
>TRBD2|-|TRBV4-2|TRBJ2-2
TGTGCCAGCAGCCAACTAGCGGGAGACACCGGGGAGCTGTTTTTT
CASSQLAGDTGELFF
>-|-|TRBV11-2|TRBJ1-3
TGTGCCAGCAGCTTTCAGGGGCTCTCTGGAAACACCATATATTTT
CASSFQGLSGNTIYF
>-|once|TRBV6-5|TRBJ1-2
TGTGCCAGCAGCCCGTTCGCGGAAATCTATGGCTACACCTTC
CASSPFAEIYGYTF
>-|-|TRBV29-1|TRBJ2-7
TGCAGCGTTGAGGAGACAGAGTACGAGCAGTACTTC
CSVEETEYEQYF
>TRBD1|-|TRBV4-1|TRBJ2-1
TGCGCCAGCAGCTCGACCCAGACAGGGGGAGTCAATGAGCAGTTCTTC
CASSSTQTGGVNEQFF
>TRBD2|many|TRBV5-1|TRBJ2-3
TGCGCCAGCAGCTTGGCATCAGGCGCGGGGGGGCGAGCAGATACGCAGTATTTT
CASSLASGAGGRADTQYF
>-|-|TRBV28|TRBJ1-1
TGTGCCAGCAGGAACAGCATGAACACTGAAGCTTTCTTT
CASRNSMNTEAFF
>-|once|TRBV28|TRBJ2-7
TGTGCCAGCAGTTTGGGGGGGGCTATCTCCTACGAGCAGTACTTC
CASSLGGAISYEQYF
>-|-|TRBV29-1|TRBJ1-1
TGCAGCGTTGAAAGGACGACAGAGATGAACACTGAAGCTTTCTTT
CSVERTTEMNTEAFF
>-|-|TRBV11-2|TRBJ2-1
TGTGCCAGCAGCTTAACCCAGGGGCCGAGCTCCTACAATGAGCAGTTCTTC
CASSLTQGPSSYNEQFF
>TRBD1|-|TRBV29-1|TRBJ2-3
TGCAGCTGTACTTCCGGGACAGCCTATAGCACAGATACGCAGTATTTT
CSCTSGTAYSTDTQYF
>-|few|TRBV5-1|TRBJ1-1
TGCGCCAGCAGCTTGGCAGGGAACACTGAAGCTTTCTTT
CASSLAGNTEAFF
>TRBD2|-|TRBV4-1|TRBJ2-3
TGCGCCAGCAGCCAAGGCCAACAGCGGGATACAGATACGCAGTATTTT
CASSQGQQRDTDTQYF
>-|-|TRBV18|TRBJ2-2
TGTGCCAGCTCATACCTACCGCGGGTCGGTACCGGGGAGCTGTTTTTT
CASSYLPRVGTGELFF
>TRBD2|-|TRBV19|TRBJ2-7
TGTGCCAGTAGTAGATTAGCGGGAGTGAGCTCCTACGAGCAGTACTTC
CASSRLAGVSSYEQYF
>-|-|TRBV7-3|TRBJ2-5
TGTGCCAGCAGCTTAAGTGGCAAAGAGACCCAGTACTTC
CASSLSGKETQYF
>TRBD2|once|TRBV5-8|TRBJ2-5
TGTGCCAGCAGCACACCTCGGGGGGGCCAAGAGACCCAGTACTTC
CASSTPRGGQETQYF
>-|-|TRBV7-9|TRBJ1-2
TGTGCCAGCAGCTTAGCGCTGGCGGGGATCTATGGCTACACCTTC
CASSLALAGIYGYTF
>TRBD1|-|TRBV9|TRBJ2-5
TGTGCCAGCAGCCCGGGACAGGGAGAAGAGACCCAGTACTTC
CASSPGQGEETQYF